This T cell receptor (beta chain) was obtained from a study of T-cell reconstitution after alpha-beta-depleted transplantation in children. Construction of the TCRbeta library involved unique molecular identifiers. Using its own MiXCR run on the PCR reads, TCRdb lists one record per CDR3 protein. The top ten clones hold approximately 30% of a sample with about 980,000 distinct CDR3 sequences, about 29% of them seen once. The germline CDR1 and CDR2 sequences are SEHNR and FQNEAQ (reference sequence). V was cut by 1 base and J by 2 bases, with 6 bases left in between. CDR3 length: 14 residues. This sequence joins TRBV7-9 and TRBJ2-1; D not certain. This sequence originates from a boy under three years old who had a stem cell transplant for SCID, so the T cells may come from the graft donor. Sequencing was performed on PBMCs, mostly from graft donor cells, taken 360 days after TCRalphabeta/CD19-depleted stem cell transplant. CDR3 in DNA: TGTGCCAGCAGCTTAGAACACCCCTACAATGAGCAGTTCTTC. Translating it yields CASSLEHPYNEQFF.